This TCR beta chain was retrieved from a study of vaccination effects on CD4 cells after COVID-19. Study details: Every well got some 1.8 million PBMC, which were grown with about 9.6 IU/ml IL-2 and 9 to 10 ug/ml peptides.

The culture ran for 10 days before CD4+ T cells were isolated. Data came from immunoSEQ multiplex PCR; TCRdb stores just in-frame clones and leaves some out. The repertoire holds under 50,000 clones, with about 78% as singletons. There are a few counts of this clone. Its matching antigen is unknown. The CDR3 is made up of 19 amino acids. Germline lookup yields CDR1 SGHTA and CDR2 FQGNSA. V lost 2 bases to trimming and J lost 4 bases, with 24 bases between them. Here the sequenced sample was CD4+ T cells from PBMCs cultured without peptide, taken before COVID-19 vaccination. The chain uses TRBV7-2 and TRBJ2-1; possible D gene TRBD2, 6 bases. The sequence was obtained from a human donor who had a prior SARS-CoV-2 infection. CDR3 DNA sequence: TGTGCCAGCAGCTTATACCCGCCAATTGTTGCGGGGACGTACAATGAGCAGTTCTTC. Protein sequence: CASSLYPPIVAGTYNEQFF.